The 10 T cell receptor beta chains listed next were all sequenced from one sample in a study of technical replicates of blood from a few donors. Produced via immunoSEQ multiplex PCR; TCRdb's table is partial and in-frame only. The repertoire holds under 95,000 clones, with about 95% as singletons. Sequencing was carried out using T cells isolated from PBMCs. The source of these receptors is a human donor in good health.

J is TRBJ1-3 and V is TRBV14; D might be TRBD1 (5 bases). This CDR3 region has 17 residues. Deletions cut 2 bases from V and 4 bases from J, with 18 bases between. From germline, CDR1 is SGHDN and CDR2 FVKESK. The CDR3 DNA is TGTGCCAGCAGCCAAATAGGTGGGGCCTTGTTCGGAAACACCATATATTTT. As protein: CASSQIGGALFGNTIYF. The full variable domain, rest sourced from reference TRBV14 and TRBJ1-3, is EAGVTQFPSHSVIEKGQTVTLRCDPISGHDNLYWYRRVMGKEIKFLLHFVKESKQDESGMPNNRFLAERTGGTYSTLKVQPAELEDSGVYFCASSQIGGALFGNTIYFGEGSWLTVV.

This chain links TRBV6-5 with TRBJ2-5; D gene unclear. Per the germline V gene, CDR1 is MNHEY and CDR2 is SVGAGI. The V gene lost 2 bases and the J gene lost 5 bases, with 6 bases spanning the gap. CDR3 length: 12 amino acids. CDR3 protein: CASSYPPETQYF. In DNA form, the CDR3 reads TGTGCCAGCAGTTACCCCCCGGAGACCCAGTACTTC.

The V and J genes are TRBV2 and TRBJ1-4; a possible D gene is TRBD1 (6 bases). Trimming removed 8 bases at V and 8 bases at J, with 21 bases between. CDR3 length equals 15 residues. CDR1 SNHLY and CDR2 FYNNEI come from the germline V gene. The CDR3 spells CASCLQGGPSEKLFF. CDR3 nucleotides: TGTGCCAGCTGTCTACAGGGAGGGCCCTCCGAAAAACTGTTTTTT.

The V gene is TRBV7-8, the J gene TRBJ2-1, with 9 bases identical to TRBD2. Germline CDR1 and CDR2: SGHVS and FQNEAQ. The CDR3 has 14 amino acids. The V segment lost 3 bases and the J segment 7 bases; nucleotides outside the gene matches: 4. The CDR3 is CASSFSGRVNEQFF. CDR3 coding DNA: TGTGCCAGCAGCTTTAGCGGGAGAGTAAATGAGCAGTTCTTC. The complete variable domain, with remaining parts taken from reference TRBV7-8 and TRBJ2-1, reads GAGVSQSPRYKVAKRGQDVALRCDPISGHVSLFWYQQALGQGPEFLTYFQNEAQLDKSGLPSDRFFAERPEGSVSTLKIQRTQQEDSAVYLCASSFSGRVNEQFFGPGTRLTVL.

Written as DNA, the CDR3 is TGCGCCAGCAGCCTCTCGGGCTACGAGCAGTACTTC. The encoded protein is CASSLSGYEQYF. The chain has TRBV4-1 and TRBJ2-7; D uncertain. Trimming left V 4 bases short and J 3 bases short, with 7 bases between. This CDR3 comprises 12 residues. Germline V gene sequence: CDR1 MGHRA, CDR2 YSYEKL.

The chain recombines TRBV6-1 with TRBJ1-3; D call uncertain. Germline V gene lookup returns CDR1 MNHNS and CDR2 SASEGT. V was clipped by 2 bases and J by 4 bases, with 12 bases between them. The CDR3 totals 15 residues. For the CDR3, the DNA is TGTGCCAGCAGTGAACTAGGCAGAAAAGGAAACACCATATATTTT. Its protein product is CASSELGRKGNTIYF.

The chain links TRBV7-6 to TRBJ2-2; D is possibly TRBD2 (6 bases). The CDR3 extends over 15 amino acids. Trimming removed 1 base from V and 5 bases from J, with 11 bases in between. Looked up from germline, CDR1 is SGHVS and CDR2 is FNYEAQ. The CDR3 DNA reads TGTGCCAGCAGCTTAGAATCGGCGGGAACCGGGGAGCTGTTTTTT. Translation gives CASSLESAGTGELFF. The full variable domain, completed using reference TRBV7-6 and TRBJ2-2, is GAGVSQSPRYKVTKRGQDVALRCDPISGHVSLYWYRQALGQGPEFLTYFNYEAQQDKSGLPNDRFSAERPEGSISTLTIQRTEQRDSAMYRCASSLESAGTGELFFGEGSRLTVL.

Concerning this clone: The junction differs from germline at one of its ends, possibly a read error. V gene TRBV13 combines with J gene TRBJ2-7; 7 nucleotides agree with TRBD1. The CDR3 covers 11 residues. Germline CDR1 is PRHDT and CDR2 is FYEKMQ (reference sequence). This CDR3 is CASSLRTGISF. The CDR3 nucleotides read TGTGCCAGCAGCTTACGGACAGGCATCAGCTTC.

The chain uses TRBV10-3 and TRBJ2-1; 8 bases are a match to TRBD2. With 3 bases clipped from V and 8 bases from J, the junction kept 9 bases outside the gene matches. The CDR3 sequence is 15 residues long. Germline V lookup: CDR1 ENHRY, CDR2 SYGVKD. CDR3 DNA: TGTGCCATCAGTGACCCTCTCGGGAGGGGGGATGAGCAGTTCTTC. Amino acid sequence: CAISDPLGRGDEQFF.

The rearrangement joins TRBV25-1 to TRBJ2-1; 10 bases map to TRBD2. CDR1 and CDR2 (germline): MGHDK, SYGVNS. The CDR3 loop spans 17 amino acids. With 3 bases clipped from V and 5 bases from J, the junction kept 10 bases outside the gene matches. CDR3 loop: CASSDNWRTSGNNEQFF. The CDR3 coding sequence is TGTGCCAGCAGTGACAACTGGAGGACTAGCGGCAACAATGAGCAGTTCTTC.